These T cell receptor beta chains were read from a single sample in a study of T cell responses to AZD1222 COVID-19 vaccine. Measured with immunoSEQ multiplex PCR; TCRdb has only the in-frame clones, and not every one. The data contain approximately 140,000 clones, roughly nine tenths of them singletons. Sequencing used peripheral blood, obtained 28 days after the second AZD1222 dose. These receptor sequences come from an adult who received the AZD1222 COVID-19 vaccine. Both conserved end residues are part of each CDR3. The order of the fields is J gene, V gene, CDR3 protein.

TRBJ2-7,TRBV7-2,CASSRSRGVDMSSYEQYF
TRBJ1-5,TRBV7-2,CASSLAMAGVQHF
TRBJ2-5,TRBV5-1,CASSLGDRAEETQYF
TRBJ2-7,TRBV7-9,CASSLVDRYTRSYEQYF
TRBJ2-7,TRBV27,CASSRTSTRTRYEQYF
TRBJ2-1,TRBV6-5,CASSYRGTGVYNEQFF
TRBJ2-3,TRBV10-3,CAISGALGSGGPTDTQYF
TRBJ1-3,TRBV10-3,CAISESGRLGGNTIYF
TRBJ1-1,TRBV19,CASSMEGNTEAFF
TRBJ2-1,TRBV5-1,CARAGLVNEQFF
TRBJ1-1,TRBV19,CASIQGYEAFF
TRBJ1-2,TRBV19,CASSIGPLGYTF
TRBJ1-2,TRBV4-2,CASSQEGQRLSYGYTF
TRBJ2-1,TRBV7-8,CASRSDRGSYNEQFF
TRBJ1-1,TRBV23-1,CASSQEERGPGVTEAFF
TRBJ1-5,TRBV28,CASSFGGQPQHF
TRBJ2-7,TRBV3-1/TRBV3-2,CASSPRGDGLGEQYF
TRBJ1-6,TRBV12-3/TRBV12-4,CASSLGAAPLHF
TRBJ1-2,TRBV19,CASSISYGGSSNYGYTF
TRBJ2-1,TRBV9,CASSGAGNEQFF
TRBJ2-3,TRBV18,CASSPGSTDTQYF
TRBJ2-5,TRBV7-9,CASSQGKPAGETQYF
TRBJ1-2,TRBV9,CASSENPDRGGDGYTF
TRBJ1-1,TRBV6-2/TRBV6-3,CASSPGTNTEAFF
TRBJ1-2,TRBV5-5,CASSTELGGYTF
TRBJ1-3,TRBV28,CASRSLGGVLSGNTIYF
TRBJ1-1,TRBV10-3,CAISDRRMNTEAFF
TRBJ1-2,TRBV3-1/TRBV3-2,CASSQEKRGGYTF
TRBJ1-5,TRBV19,CASSMMGQPNQPQHF
TRBJ2-7,TRBV18,CASSQDGTYEQYF
TRBJ2-1,TRBV7-7,CASSPLAGEPYNEQFF
TRBJ2-3,TRBV19,CASSIDPGNTDTQYF
TRBJ2-2,TRBV5-4,CASTKPGQGFTGELFF
TRBJ2-1,TRBV14,CASSRRQGANNEQFF
TRBJ1-2,TRBV6-1,CASSDPVTGINYGYTF
TRBJ1-2,TRBV7-3,CASSLGPSMGGYTF
TRBJ1-2,TRBV10-3,CAISETAWAGSHTF
TRBJ1-1,TRBV7-3,CASSPRQGSGAFF
TRBJ2-3,TRBV18,CASSSGLLPDTQYF
TRBJ1-2,TRBV19,CASTKVLGYGYTF
TRBJ2-3,TRBV18,CASSPPMADTQYF
TRBJ2-6,TRBV28,CASSGFSGANVLTF
TRBJ1-3,TRBV7-2,CASSSPGWGPGNTIYF
TRBJ1-5,TRBV6-5,CASSYSGQGNQPQHF
TRBJ2-2,TRBV5-1,CASSLAGPLTNTGELFF
TRBJ2-7,TRBV28,CASSFASIYEQYF
TRBJ1-1,TRBV2,CASRGSGTTEAFF
TRBJ1-1,TRBV7-9,CASSGGTVQGTEAFF
TRBJ1-3,TRBV2,CASSDSAGNTIYF
TRBJ2-1,TRBV5-1,CASNPDRVLNEQFF
TRBJ2-3,TRBV10-1,CASSGGASGSTDTQYF
TRBJ1-2,TRBV18,CASSPSVDYGYTF
TRBJ2-3,TRBV6-4,CASSDSISRGTDTQYF